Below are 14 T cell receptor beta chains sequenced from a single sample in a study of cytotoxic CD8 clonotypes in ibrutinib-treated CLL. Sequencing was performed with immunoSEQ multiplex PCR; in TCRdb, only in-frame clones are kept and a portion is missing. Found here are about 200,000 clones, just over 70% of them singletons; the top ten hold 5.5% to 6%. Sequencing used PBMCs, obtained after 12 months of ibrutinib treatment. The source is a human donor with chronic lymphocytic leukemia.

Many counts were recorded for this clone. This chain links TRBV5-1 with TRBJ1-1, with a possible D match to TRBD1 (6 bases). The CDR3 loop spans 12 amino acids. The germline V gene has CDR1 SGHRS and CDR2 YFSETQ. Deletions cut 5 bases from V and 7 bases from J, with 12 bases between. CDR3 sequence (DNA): TGCGCCAGCAGGGTGACAGGCGATGAAGCTTTCTTT. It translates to CASRVTGDEAFF.

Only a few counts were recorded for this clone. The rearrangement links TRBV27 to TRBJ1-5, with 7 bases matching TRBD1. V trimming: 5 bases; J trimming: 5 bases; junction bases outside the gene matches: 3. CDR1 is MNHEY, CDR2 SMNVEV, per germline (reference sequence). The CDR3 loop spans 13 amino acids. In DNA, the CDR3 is TGTGCCAGCAGTATTAGGGGGCATCAGCCCCAGCATTTT. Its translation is CASSIRGHQPQHF.

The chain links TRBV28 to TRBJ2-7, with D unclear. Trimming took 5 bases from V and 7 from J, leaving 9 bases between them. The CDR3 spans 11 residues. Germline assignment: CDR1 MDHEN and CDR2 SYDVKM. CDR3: CASSLSIEQYF. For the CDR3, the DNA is TGTGCCAGCAGTCTGTCGATTGAGCAGTACTTC.

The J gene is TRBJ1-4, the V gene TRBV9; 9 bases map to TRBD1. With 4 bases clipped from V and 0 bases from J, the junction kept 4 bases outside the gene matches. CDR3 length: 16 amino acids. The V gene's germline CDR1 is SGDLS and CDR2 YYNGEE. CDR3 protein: CASSTRQGATNEKLFF. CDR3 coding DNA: TGTGCCAGCAGCACGCGACAGGGGGCAACTAATGAAAAACTGTTTTTT.

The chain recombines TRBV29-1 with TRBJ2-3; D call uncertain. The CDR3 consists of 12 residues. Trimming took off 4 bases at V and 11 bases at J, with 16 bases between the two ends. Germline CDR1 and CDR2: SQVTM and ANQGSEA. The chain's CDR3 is CSVVSDLQRQYF. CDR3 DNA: TGCAGCGTTGTTAGTGATTTGCAAAGGCAGTATTTT.

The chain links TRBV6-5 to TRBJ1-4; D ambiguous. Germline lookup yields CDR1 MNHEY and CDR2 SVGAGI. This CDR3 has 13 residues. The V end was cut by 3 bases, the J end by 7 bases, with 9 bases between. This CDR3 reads CASSYGMAEKLFF. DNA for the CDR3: TGTGCCAGCAGTTATGGCATGGCTGAAAAACTGTTTTTT.

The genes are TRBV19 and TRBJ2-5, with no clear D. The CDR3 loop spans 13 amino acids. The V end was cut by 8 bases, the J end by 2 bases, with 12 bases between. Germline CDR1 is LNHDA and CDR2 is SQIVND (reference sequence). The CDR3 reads CASRPLDQETQYF. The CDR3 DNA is TGTGCCAGTCGTCCCCTCGATCAAGAGACCCAGTACTTC. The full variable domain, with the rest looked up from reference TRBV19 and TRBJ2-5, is DGGITQSPKYLFRKEGQNVTLSCEQNLNHDAMYWYRQDPGQGLRLIYYSQIVNDFQKGDIAEGYSVSREKKESFPLTVTSAQKNPTAFYLCASRPLDQETQYFGPGTRLLVL.

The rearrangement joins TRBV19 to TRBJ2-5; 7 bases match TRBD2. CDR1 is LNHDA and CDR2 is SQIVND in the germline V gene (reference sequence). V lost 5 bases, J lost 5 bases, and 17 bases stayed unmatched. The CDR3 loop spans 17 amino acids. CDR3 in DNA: TGTGCCAGTAGTCCCGGCACTCTAGCGGAGGAGTGGGAGACCCAGTACTTC. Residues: CASSPGTLAEEWETQYF.

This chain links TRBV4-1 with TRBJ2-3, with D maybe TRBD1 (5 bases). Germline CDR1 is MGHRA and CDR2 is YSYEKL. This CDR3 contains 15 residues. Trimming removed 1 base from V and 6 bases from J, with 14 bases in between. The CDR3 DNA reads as TGCGCCAGCAGCCAAGCCCAGGGATTCAAGGATACGCAGTATTTT. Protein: CASSQAQGFKDTQYF.

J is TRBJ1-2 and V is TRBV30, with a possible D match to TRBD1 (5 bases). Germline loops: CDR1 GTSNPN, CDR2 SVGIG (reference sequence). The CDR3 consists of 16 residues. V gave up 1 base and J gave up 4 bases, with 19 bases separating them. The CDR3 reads CAWSASGTQGRYGYTF. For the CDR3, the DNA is TGTGCCTGGAGTGCCTCAGGGACCCAGGGTCGCTATGGCTACACCTTC.

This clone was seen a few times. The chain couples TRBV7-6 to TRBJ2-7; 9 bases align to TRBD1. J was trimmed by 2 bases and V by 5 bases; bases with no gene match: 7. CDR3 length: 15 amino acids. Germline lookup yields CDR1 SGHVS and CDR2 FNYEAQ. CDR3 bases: TGTGCCAGCAGCGCGGACAGGGGCTCTACCTACGAGCAGTACTTC. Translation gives CASSADRGSTYEQYF. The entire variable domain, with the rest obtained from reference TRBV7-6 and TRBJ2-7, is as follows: GAGVSQSPRYKVTKRGQDVALRCDPISGHVSLYWYRQALGQGPEFLTYFNYEAQQDKSGLPNDRFSAERPEGSISTLTIQRTEQRDSAMYRCASSADRGSTYEQYFGPGTRLTVT.

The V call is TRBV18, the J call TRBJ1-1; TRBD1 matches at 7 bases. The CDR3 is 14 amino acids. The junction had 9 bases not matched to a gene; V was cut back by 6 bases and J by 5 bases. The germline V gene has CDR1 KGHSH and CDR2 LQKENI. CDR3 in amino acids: CASSPRGQTTEAFF. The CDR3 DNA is TGTGCCAGCTCCCCCAGGGGACAGACAACTGAAGCTTTCTTT.

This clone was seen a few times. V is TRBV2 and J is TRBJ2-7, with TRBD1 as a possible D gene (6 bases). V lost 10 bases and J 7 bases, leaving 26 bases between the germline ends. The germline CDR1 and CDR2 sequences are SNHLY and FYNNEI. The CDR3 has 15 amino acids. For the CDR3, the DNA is TGTGCCACCTTACGCCCCCACAGGGTAGCAGGGGAGCAGTACTTC. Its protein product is CATLRPHRVAGEQYF.

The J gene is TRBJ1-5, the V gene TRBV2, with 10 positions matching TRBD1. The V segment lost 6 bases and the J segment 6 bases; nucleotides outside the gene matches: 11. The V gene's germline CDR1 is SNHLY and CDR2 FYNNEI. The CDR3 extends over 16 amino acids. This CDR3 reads CASRDRRDRGGQPQHF. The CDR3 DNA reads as TGTGCCAGCAGAGACCGCCGGGACAGGGGAGGTCAGCCCCAGCATTTT.